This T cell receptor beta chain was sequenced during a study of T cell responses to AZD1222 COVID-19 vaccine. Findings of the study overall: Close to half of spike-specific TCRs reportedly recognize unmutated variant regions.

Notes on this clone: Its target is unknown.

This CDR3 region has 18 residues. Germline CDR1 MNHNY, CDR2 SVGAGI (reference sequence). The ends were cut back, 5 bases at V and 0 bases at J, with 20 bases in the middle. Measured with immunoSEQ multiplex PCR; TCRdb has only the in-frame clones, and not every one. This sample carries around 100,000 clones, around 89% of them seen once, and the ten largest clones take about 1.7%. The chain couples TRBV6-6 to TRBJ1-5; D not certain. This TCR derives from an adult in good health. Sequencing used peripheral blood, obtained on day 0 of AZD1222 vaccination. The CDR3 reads CASSPNKRQTYSNQPQHF. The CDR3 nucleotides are TGTGCCAGCAGTCCAAACAAGCGGCAGACTTATAGCAATCAGCCCCAGCATTTT.